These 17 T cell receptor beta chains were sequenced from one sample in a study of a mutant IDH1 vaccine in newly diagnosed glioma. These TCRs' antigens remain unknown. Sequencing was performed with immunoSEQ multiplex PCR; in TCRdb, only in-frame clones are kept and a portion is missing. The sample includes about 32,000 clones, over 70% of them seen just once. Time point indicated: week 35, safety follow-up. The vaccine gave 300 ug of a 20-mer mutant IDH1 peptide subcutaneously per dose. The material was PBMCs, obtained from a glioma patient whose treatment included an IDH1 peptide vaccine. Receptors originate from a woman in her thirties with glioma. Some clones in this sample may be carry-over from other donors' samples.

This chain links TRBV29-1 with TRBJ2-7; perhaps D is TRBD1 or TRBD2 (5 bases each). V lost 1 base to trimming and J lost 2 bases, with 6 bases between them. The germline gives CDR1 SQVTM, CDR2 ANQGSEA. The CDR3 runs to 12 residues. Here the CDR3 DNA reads TGCAGCGTTGAAGGGGGACCCTACGAGCAGTACTTC. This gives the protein CSVEGGPYEQYF.

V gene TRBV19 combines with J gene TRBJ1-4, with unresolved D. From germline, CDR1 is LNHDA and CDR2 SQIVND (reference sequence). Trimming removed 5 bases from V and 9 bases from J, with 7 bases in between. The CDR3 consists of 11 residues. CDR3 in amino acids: CASSETQKLFF. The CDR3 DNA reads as TGTGCCAGTAGTGAGACACAAAAACTGTTTTTT.

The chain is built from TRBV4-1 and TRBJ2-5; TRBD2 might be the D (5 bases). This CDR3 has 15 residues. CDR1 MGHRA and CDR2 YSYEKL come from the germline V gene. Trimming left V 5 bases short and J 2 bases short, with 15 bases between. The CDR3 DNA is TGCGCCAGCAGCGCCCGGATAGCGACACAAGAGACCCAGTACTTC. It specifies CASSARIATQETQYF.

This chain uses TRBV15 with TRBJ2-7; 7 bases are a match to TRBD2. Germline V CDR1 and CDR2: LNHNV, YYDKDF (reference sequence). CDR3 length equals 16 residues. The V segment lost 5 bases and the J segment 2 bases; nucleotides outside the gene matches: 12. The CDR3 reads CATSGSGGSSPYEQYF. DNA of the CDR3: TGTGCCACCAGCGGGAGTGGCGGGAGTTCCCCCTACGAGCAGTACTTC.

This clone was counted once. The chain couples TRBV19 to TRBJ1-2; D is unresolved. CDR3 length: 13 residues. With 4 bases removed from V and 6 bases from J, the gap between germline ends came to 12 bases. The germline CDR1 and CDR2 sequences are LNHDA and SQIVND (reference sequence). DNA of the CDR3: TGTGCCAGTAGTACCTCCGGACTCGATGGCTACACCTTC. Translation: CASSTSGLDGYTF.

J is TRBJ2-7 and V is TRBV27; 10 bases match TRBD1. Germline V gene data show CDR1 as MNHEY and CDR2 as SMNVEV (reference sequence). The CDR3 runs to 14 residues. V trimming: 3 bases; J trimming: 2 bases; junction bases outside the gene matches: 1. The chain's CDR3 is CASSLGTGAYEQYF. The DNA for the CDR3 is TGTGCCAGCAGTTTGGGGACAGGGGCCTACGAGCAGTACTTC.

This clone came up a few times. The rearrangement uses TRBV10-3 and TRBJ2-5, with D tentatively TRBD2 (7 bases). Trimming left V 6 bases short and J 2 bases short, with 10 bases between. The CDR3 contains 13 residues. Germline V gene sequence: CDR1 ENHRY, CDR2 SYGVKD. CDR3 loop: CAIRGGGQETQYF. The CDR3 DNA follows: TGTGCCATCAGAGGGGGGGGACAAGAGACCCAGTACTTC.

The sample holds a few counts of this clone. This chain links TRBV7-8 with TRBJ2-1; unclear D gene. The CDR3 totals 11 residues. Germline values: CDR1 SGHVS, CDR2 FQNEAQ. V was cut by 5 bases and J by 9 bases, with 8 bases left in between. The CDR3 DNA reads TGTGCCAGCAGCCGAACGTTTGAGCAGTTCTTC. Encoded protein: CASSRTFEQFF.

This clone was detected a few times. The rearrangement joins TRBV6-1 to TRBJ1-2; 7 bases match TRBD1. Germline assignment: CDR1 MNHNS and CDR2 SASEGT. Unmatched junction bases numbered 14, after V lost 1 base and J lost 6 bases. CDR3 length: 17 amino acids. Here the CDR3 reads CASSEGPGGLSRDGYTF. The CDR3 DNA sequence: TGTGCCAGCAGTGAAGGCCCAGGGGGGCTCTCTCGTGATGGCTACACCTTC.

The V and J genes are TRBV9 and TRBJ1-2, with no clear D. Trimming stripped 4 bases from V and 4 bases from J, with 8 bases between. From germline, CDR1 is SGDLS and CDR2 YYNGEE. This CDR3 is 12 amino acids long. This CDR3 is CASSPSAYGYTF. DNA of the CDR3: TGTGCCAGCAGCCCCTCAGCCTATGGCTACACCTTC.

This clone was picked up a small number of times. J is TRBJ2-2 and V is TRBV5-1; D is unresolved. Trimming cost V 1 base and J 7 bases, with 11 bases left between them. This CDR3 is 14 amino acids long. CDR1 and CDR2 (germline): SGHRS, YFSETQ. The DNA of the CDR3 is TGCGCCAGCAGCTTGATTGGCGCTCACGGGGAGCTGTTTTTT. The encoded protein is CASSLIGAHGELFF.

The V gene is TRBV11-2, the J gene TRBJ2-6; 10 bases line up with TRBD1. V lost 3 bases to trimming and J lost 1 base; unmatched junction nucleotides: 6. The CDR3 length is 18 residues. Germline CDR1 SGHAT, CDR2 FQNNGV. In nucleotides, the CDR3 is TGTGCCAGCAGCTTGATGACAGGGGGCAAGTCTGGGGCCAACGTCCTGACTTTC. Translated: CASSLMTGGKSGANVLTF.

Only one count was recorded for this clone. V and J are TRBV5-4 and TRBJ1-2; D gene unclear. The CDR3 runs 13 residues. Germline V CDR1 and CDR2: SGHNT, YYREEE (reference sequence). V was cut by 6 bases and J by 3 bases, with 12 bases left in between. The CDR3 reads CASTQEVDYGYTF. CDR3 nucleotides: TGTGCCAGCACCCAGGAGGTCGACTATGGCTACACCTTC.

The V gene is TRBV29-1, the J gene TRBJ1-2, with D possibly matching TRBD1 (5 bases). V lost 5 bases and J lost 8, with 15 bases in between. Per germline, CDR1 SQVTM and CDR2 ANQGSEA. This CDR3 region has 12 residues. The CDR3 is CSVSPGPKGYTF. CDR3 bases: TGCAGCGTTAGCCCGGGACCCAAAGGCTACACCTTC.

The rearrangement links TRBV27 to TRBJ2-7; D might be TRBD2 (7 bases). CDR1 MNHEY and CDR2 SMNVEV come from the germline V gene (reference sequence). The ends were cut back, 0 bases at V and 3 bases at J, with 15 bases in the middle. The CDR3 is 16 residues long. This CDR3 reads CASSLSARGAHYEQYF. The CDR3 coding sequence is TGTGCCAGCAGTTTATCCGCCCGGGGGGCTCACTACGAGCAGTACTTC.

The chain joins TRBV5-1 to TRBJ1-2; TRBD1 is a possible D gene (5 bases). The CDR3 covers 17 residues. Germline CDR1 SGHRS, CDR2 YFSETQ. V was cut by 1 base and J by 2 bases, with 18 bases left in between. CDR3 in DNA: TGCGCCAGCAGCTTGAGTGGCCGGGGGTTCCTCAACTATGGCTACACCTTC. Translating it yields CASSLSGRGFLNYGYTF. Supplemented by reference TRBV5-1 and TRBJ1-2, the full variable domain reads KAGVTQTPRYLIKTRGQQVTLSCSPISGHRSVSWYQQTPGQGLQFLFEYFSETQRNKGNFPGRFSGRQFSNSRSEMNVSTLELGDSALYLCASSLSGRGFLNYGYTFGSGTRLTVV.

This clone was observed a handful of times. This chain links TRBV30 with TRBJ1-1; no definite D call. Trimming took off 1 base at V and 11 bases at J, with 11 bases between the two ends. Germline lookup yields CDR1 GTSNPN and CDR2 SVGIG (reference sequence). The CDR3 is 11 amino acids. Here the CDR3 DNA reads TGTGCCTGGAGTGCGACGAAGCTGGCTTTCTTT. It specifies CAWSATKLAFF.